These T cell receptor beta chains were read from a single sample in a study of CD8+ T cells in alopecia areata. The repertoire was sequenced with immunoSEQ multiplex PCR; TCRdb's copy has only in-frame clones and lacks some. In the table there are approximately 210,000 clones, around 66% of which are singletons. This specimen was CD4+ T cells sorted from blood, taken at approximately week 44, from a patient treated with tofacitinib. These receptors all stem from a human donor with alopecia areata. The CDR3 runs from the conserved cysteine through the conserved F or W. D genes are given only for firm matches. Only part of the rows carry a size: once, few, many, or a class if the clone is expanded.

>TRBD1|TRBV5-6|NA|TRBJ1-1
TGTGCCAGCAGTCTAAGGGGGCTAGGGACTGAAGCTTTCTTT
CASSLRGLGTEAFF
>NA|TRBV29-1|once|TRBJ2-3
TGCAGCGTTGAAGGAATATCGGCAGATACGCAGTATTTT
CSVEGISADTQYF
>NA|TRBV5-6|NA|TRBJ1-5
TGTGCCAGCAGCTTGGGGCGGTACAATCAGCCCCAGCATTTT
CASSLGRYNQPQHF
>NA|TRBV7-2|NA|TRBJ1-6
TGTGCCAGCAGCCGCGGCCCCCTTGGCGCCCTCCACTTT
CASSRGPLGALHF
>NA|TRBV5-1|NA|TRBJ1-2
TGCGCCAGCAGACCCTCACTAGGAGATGGCTACACCTTC
CASRPSLGDGYTF
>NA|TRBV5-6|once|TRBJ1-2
TGTGCCAGCAGCTTGAACAGGGATTATGGCTACACCTTC
CASSLNRDYGYTF
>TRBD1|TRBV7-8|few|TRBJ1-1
TGTGCCAGCAGCCCCACCCGTCGACAGGGGCCGGGGACTGAAGCTTTCTTT
CASSPTRRQGPGTEAFF
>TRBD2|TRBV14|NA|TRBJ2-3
TGTGCCAGCAGCCAAACTAGCGGGGGGCCGGATACGCAGTATTTT
CASSQTSGGPDTQYF
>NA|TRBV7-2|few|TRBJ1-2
TGTGCCAGCAGCTTAGACCGAGATGTAGATGGCTACACCTTC
CASSLDRDVDGYTF
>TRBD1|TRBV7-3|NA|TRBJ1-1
TGTGCCAGCAGCGCCACAGGGGAAGGCAGGAATTCTGAAGCTTTCTTT
CASSATGEGRNSEAFF
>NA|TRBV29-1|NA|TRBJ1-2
TGCAGCGTTGTTCAAGGGAGCGGCTACACCTTC
CSVVQGSGYTF
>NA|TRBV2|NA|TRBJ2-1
TGTGCCAGCAGTGAAGGAGTAGTTGTGCAGGTCGAGCAGTTCTTC
CASSEGVVVQVEQFF
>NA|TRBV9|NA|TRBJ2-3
TGTGCCAGCAGCGTAGCTAGCGCGAGCACAGATACGCAGTATTTT
CASSVASASTDTQYF
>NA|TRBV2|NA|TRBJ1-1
TGTGCCAGCAGTGCGGCTCAGAGGATCGGCACTGAAGCTTTCTTT
CASSAAQRIGTEAFF
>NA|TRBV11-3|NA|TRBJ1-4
TGTGCCAGCAGCCCAGGTACAGGTGGAAAGAACGAAAAACTGTTTTTT
CASSPGTGGKNEKLFF
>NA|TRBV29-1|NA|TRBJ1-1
TGCAGCGTTGCCCCATTAAAGGACACTGAAGCTTTCTTT
CSVAPLKDTEAFF
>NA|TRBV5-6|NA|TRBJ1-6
TGTGCCAGCAGCTTGTGGGCGGCGAATTCACCCCTCCACTTT
CASSLWAANSPLHF
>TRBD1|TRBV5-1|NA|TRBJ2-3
TGCGCCAGCAGCCTAGAGGCAGGGGGTCGGACAGATACGCAGTATTTT
CASSLEAGGRTDTQYF
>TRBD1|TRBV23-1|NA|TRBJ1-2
TGCGCCAGCAGTCAATCCAGACAGGGATGTGGAGGCTACACCTTC
CASSQSRQGCGGYTF